The 3 T cell receptor beta chains below come from one sample, sequenced in a study of cytomegalovirus exposure and HLA in healthy donors (dated by TCRdb to 2015 to 2018). The library was prepared using the immunoSEQ multiplex PCR assay. For the multiplex PCR, a mixture combining 60 forward primers for TCR Vbeta segments and 13 reverse primers for TCR Jbeta segments was used. Drawn from immuneACCESS, this table holds only the in-frame rearrangements with V and J called that TCRdb kept. Clones are partly lost; checked studies trace under half to an unresolved V gene and leave the rest unexplained. The table for this sample records 100,000 to 150,000 clones. Together, the top ten hold under 2% of the sample. Specimen: PBMCs. The receptor source for this set is a young man in good health and CMV-seronegative.

This chain connects TRBV28 to TRBJ2-7; the match to TRBD2 covers 7 bases. The CDR3 contains 16 residues. CDR1 is MDHEN, CDR2 SYDVKM, per germline. V shed 5 bases, J shed 1 base, and the junction held 11 bases outside the gene matches. The CDR3 DNA reads as TGTGCCAGCAGTCCCTACGGACTAGGAATTTCCTACGAGCAGTACTTC. This gives the protein CASSPYGLGISYEQYF.

V gene TRBV5-8 combines with J gene TRBJ1-1, with D possibly TRBD1 on 6 matching bases. Trimming pared 3 bases from V and 0 bases from J, leaving 12 bases between. This CDR3 has 15 residues. CDR1 is SGHTS, CDR2 YDEGEE, per germline. The CDR3 sequence is CASSSRDNLNTEAFF. For the CDR3, the DNA is TGTGCCAGCAGCTCCAGGGACAACTTGAACACTGAAGCTTTCTTT.

The CDR3, as DNA: TGTGCCAGCTCACCATACGACAGGAGCTCTGGAAACACCATATATTTT. Encoded protein: CASSPYDRSSGNTIYF. The V call is TRBV18, the J call TRBJ1-3; D might be TRBD1 (6 bases). V lost 2 bases, J lost 0 bases, and 11 bases lay in between. The CDR3 loop spans 16 amino acids. Germline V gene sequence: CDR1 KGHSH, CDR2 LQKENI.